Shown below are 26 T cell receptor beta chains from a single sample sequenced in a study of shared clonotypes between healthy human individuals. TCRdb's table, derived via immunoSEQ multiplex PCR, lists solely in-frame clones and lacks some. The sample has around 1.1 million clones, around three quarters seen once; the top ten hold approximately 0.9%. Sequencing input: memory CD4+ T cells from PBMCs. As to subset: CD45RA-negative fraction. Source of these receptors: a man younger than 35 in good health. Some clones in this sample may be carry-over from other donors' samples.

This chain uses TRBV5-1 with TRBJ1-1; 7 positions match TRBD1. Germline V gives CDR1 SGHRS, CDR2 YFSETQ. CDR3 length equals 16 residues. The J segment lost 2 bases and the V segment lost 4 bases, leaving 11 bases of the junction unmatched. The CDR3 DNA reads as TGCGCCAGCAGCCCTTCTTCTCGACAGGGCAACACTGAAGCTTTCTTT. It is translated as CASSPSSRQGNTEAFF.

The chain combines TRBV30 with TRBJ1-5, with D unresolved. Germline assignment: CDR1 GTSNPN and CDR2 SVGIG (reference sequence). The length of the CDR3 is 12 residues. V was clipped by 2 bases and J by 5 bases, with 7 bases between them. The CDR3 loop reads CAWSPGDQPQHF. CDR3 nucleotide sequence: TGTGCCTGGAGTCCGGGAGATCAGCCCCAGCATTTT. The full variable domain, rest sourced from reference TRBV30 and TRBJ1-5, is SQTIHQWPATLVQPVGSPLSLECTVEGTSNPNLYWYRQAAGRGLQLLFYSVGIGQISSEVPQNLSASRPQDRQFILSSKKLLLSDSGFYLCAWSPGDQPQHFGDGTRLSIL.

This clone was observed a single time. The rearrangement joins TRBV5-5 to TRBJ1-1; unclear D gene. Per the germline V gene, CDR1 is SGHKS and CDR2 is YYEKEE (reference sequence). V lost 2 bases to trimming and J lost 4 bases, with 9 bases between them. This CDR3 is built from 13 residues. CDR3 in DNA: TGTGCCAGCAGCTTCGGCCCCCTCACTGAAGCTTTCTTT. As protein: CASSFGPLTEAFF.

This CDR3 reads CASSLGTGNTEAFF. As DNA, the CDR3 is TGTGCCAGCAGCCTCGGGACAGGGAACACTGAAGCTTTCTTT. The rearrangement uses TRBV6-6 and TRBJ1-1, with TRBD1 identical over 8 bases. There are 14 residues in the CDR3. Germline V gives CDR1 MNHNY, CDR2 SVGAGI (reference sequence). Trimming cost V 6 bases and J 1 base; bases outside gene matches: 4.

The rearrangement links TRBV28 to TRBJ2-7; 10 bases match TRBD1. CDR3 length: 16 amino acids. Trimming at V came to 2 bases and at J to 3 bases, leaving 7 bases not matched to a gene. Germline V gene lookup returns CDR1 MDHEN and CDR2 SYDVKM. This CDR3 is CASSLAGTGALYEQYF. The CDR3, as DNA: TGTGCCAGCAGTTTAGCCGGGACAGGGGCCCTCTACGAGCAGTACTTC.

The chain is built from TRBV28 and TRBJ2-7, with a weak D call TRBD1 (5 bases). Between the trimmed V and J ends, which lost 2 bases and 6 bases, there was a span of 17 bases. CDR3 length: 15 residues. Germline V gene sequence: CDR1 MDHEN, CDR2 SYDVKM. In DNA form, the CDR3 reads TGTGCCAGCAGTTTAGGGGCGATCGGATTAAGCGAGCAGTACTTC. It is translated as CASSLGAIGLSEQYF.

The count of this clone is one. The chain has TRBV7-2 and TRBJ1-2, with D unclear. Trimming took off 5 bases at V and 6 bases at J, with 22 bases between the two ends. The CDR3 covers 16 residues. The germline V gene encodes CDR1 SGHTA and CDR2 FQGNSA. CDR3 sequence (DNA): TGTGCCAGCAGCCTTCTTGGGCAGGTTGGACGTGATGGCTACACCTTC. It encodes CASSLLGQVGRDGYTF.

This chain connects TRBV28 to TRBJ1-2; the D gene is possibly TRBD1 (6 bases). Germline CDR1 is MDHEN and CDR2 is SYDVKM. This CDR3 is built from 15 residues. The V end was cut by 6 bases, the J end by 0 bases, with 14 bases between. CDR3 nucleotide sequence: TGTGCCAGCAGAGGCAGGGGTGTCCCTAACTATGGCTACACCTTC. Its translation is CASRGRGVPNYGYTF.

The V call is TRBV6-1, the J call TRBJ2-7; D unclear. With 3 bases removed from V and 2 bases from J, the gap between germline ends came to 5 bases. Per the germline V gene, CDR1 is MNHNS and CDR2 is SASEGT. This CDR3 region has 12 residues. The CDR3 reads CASSDNTYEQYF. In DNA form, the CDR3 reads TGTGCCAGCAGTGACAATACCTACGAGCAGTACTTC.

The CDR3 here is CASSPREYQPQHF. The CDR3 DNA reads as TGTGCCAGCAGCCCAAGGGAGTATCAGCCCCAGCATTTT. V and J are TRBV6-5 and TRBJ1-5; no clear D. CDR1 and CDR2 from the germline V gene are MNHEY and SVGAGI. This CDR3 region has 13 residues. Trimming took 6 bases from V and 5 from J, leaving 11 bases between them.

V usage is TRBV5-1 and J usage is TRBJ2-7; 10 bases are shared with TRBD1. The CDR3 spans 16 residues. The junction had 7 bases not matched to a gene; V was cut back by 4 bases and J by 0 bases. CDR1 and CDR2 from the germline V gene are SGHRS and YFSETQ. The CDR3: CASSPRTGGLSYEQYF. The CDR3 coding sequence is TGCGCCAGCAGCCCCCGGACAGGGGGACTCTCCTACGAGCAGTACTTC.

The genes are TRBV28 and TRBJ1-5; possibly TRBD1 for D (5 bases). Germline assignment: CDR1 MDHEN and CDR2 SYDVKM. V lost 5 bases and J 7 bases, leaving 18 bases between the germline ends. The CDR3 covers 15 residues. The CDR3 DNA follows: TGTGCCAGCAGTCCCCCTCGGGGGGGGTGGCAGCCCCAGCATTTT. It translates to CASSPPRGGWQPQHF.

Notes on this clone: A far bigger clonotype differs at one base, so this is likely a read error. The chain has TRBV7-2 and TRBJ1-1, with no clear D. Deletions cut 5 bases from V and 9 bases from J, with 13 bases between. The V gene's germline CDR1 is SGHTA and CDR2 FQGNSA. The CDR3 has 12 residues. In nucleotides, the CDR3 is TGTGCCAGCAGCCCGGGCCACCGGCAAGCTTTCTTT. Its protein product is CASSPGHRQAFF.

CDR3 DNA: TGTGCCAGCAGTTTAGGCCAGGCATACACCATATATTTT. It yields the protein CASSLGQAYTIYF. The chain has TRBV28 and TRBJ1-3; D is uncertain. V was trimmed by 2 bases and J by 8 bases, leaving 10 bases between them. This CDR3 has 13 amino acids. The germline gives CDR1 MDHEN, CDR2 SYDVKM.

V and J are TRBV7-2 and TRBJ2-1; 7 nucleotides align to TRBD2. This CDR3 has 14 residues. V dropped 6 bases and J dropped 0; count of bases not matched to a gene: 2. Germline-derived CDR1 and CDR2 are SGHTA and FQGNSA. The CDR3 region is CASRGGISYNEQFF. The CDR3 coding sequence is TGTGCCAGCAGGGGAGGGATCTCCTACAATGAGCAGTTCTTC.

The genes are TRBV4-2 and TRBJ2-1; D remains ambiguous. CDR1 LGHNA and CDR2 YNFKEQ come from the germline V gene. This CDR3 has 15 amino acids. Trimming took off 0 bases at V and 10 bases at J, with 16 bases between the two ends. CDR3 in DNA: TGTGCCAGCAGCCAAGATTTGGGGAAACGGAACGAGCAGTTCTTC. Its translation is CASSQDLGKRNEQFF.

The chain recombines TRBV2 with TRBJ1-2; 7 nucleotides align to TRBD1. The CDR3 contains 13 residues. J lost 8 bases, V lost 4 bases, and 7 bases had no gene match. CDR1 is SNHLY and CDR2 is FYNNEI in the germline V gene. CDR3: CASSAYRGGGYTF. The CDR3 coding sequence is TGTGCCAGCAGTGCCTACAGGGGCGGGGGCTACACCTTC.

The rearrangement links TRBV6-1 to TRBJ2-1; 7 bases fit TRBD1. Germline lookup yields CDR1 MNHNS and CDR2 SASEGT. V lost 6 bases and J lost 8; bases outside the gene matches: 7. The CDR3 is 13 residues long. CDR3 region: CASRETGLDEQFF. The CDR3 nucleotides read TGTGCCAGCAGGGAGACAGGGCTGGATGAGCAGTTCTTC.

The genes are TRBV19 and TRBJ2-3; D remains ambiguous. The ends were cut back, 4 bases at V and 0 bases at J, with 14 bases in the middle. Germline values: CDR1 LNHDA, CDR2 SQIVND (reference sequence). This CDR3 comprises 16 residues. CDR3 loop: CASSTRYSASTDTQYF. The DNA for the CDR3 is TGTGCCAGTAGTACCCGCTACAGCGCTAGCACAGATACGCAGTATTTT.

This clone is a singleton in its sample. The CDR3 DNA sequence: TGTGCCAGCAGCGTAGCCCCCAGACAGGGGGCTGGCTATGGCTACACCTTC. Translation: CASSVAPRQGAGYGYTF. V usage is TRBV9 and J usage is TRBJ1-2, with TRBD1 matching over 10 bases. The ends lost 0 bases at V and 4 bases at J; junction bases unmatched: 9. This CDR3 has 17 amino acids. Per the germline V gene, CDR1 is SGDLS and CDR2 is YYNGEE.

This chain connects TRBV6-6 to TRBJ2-7; 10 bases match TRBD2. The CDR3 contains 15 residues. The V gene end was trimmed by 6 bases and the J gene end by 6 bases; junction bases not matched to a gene: 11. CDR1 and CDR2 from the germline V gene are MNHNY and SVGAGI (reference sequence). The CDR3 DNA reads as TGTGCCAGCAGCAGACGGACTAGCGGCGGTTCCGAGCAGTACTTC. This encodes CASSRRTSGGSEQYF.

The genes are TRBV19 and TRBJ1-5, with D perhaps TRBD1 (6 bases). V was cut by 3 bases and J by 7 bases, with 10 bases left in between. CDR3 length: 13 residues. CDR1 is LNHDA and CDR2 is SQIVND in the germline V gene (reference sequence). CDR3 region: CASSMAGDQPQHF. CDR3 DNA: TGTGCCAGTAGTATGGCAGGGGACCAGCCCCAGCATTTT.

V is TRBV5-1 and J is TRBJ2-7; D possibly corresponds to TRBD1 (5 bases). Germline CDR1 reads SGHRS; CDR2 reads YFSETQ. This CDR3 spans 12 amino acids. Trimming cost V 5 bases and J 5 bases, with 11 bases left between them. CDR3 in amino acids: CASRSGKDEQYF. The CDR3 DNA reads as TGCGCCAGCAGATCAGGGAAGGACGAGCAGTACTTC.

The chain recombines TRBV19 with TRBJ1-4, with 9 bases identical to TRBD1. CDR3 length: 15 residues. J gave up 7 bases and V 4 bases, and 7 bases lay outside the gene matches. Germline CDR1 LNHDA, CDR2 SQIVND (reference sequence). The CDR3 region is CASSRTGGAFEKLFF. The CDR3 DNA reads as TGTGCCAGTAGTAGAACAGGGGGCGCGTTTGAAAAACTGTTTTTT. The full variable domain, in which reference TRBV19 and TRBJ1-4 provide the parts outside the CDR3, is DGGITQSPKYLFRKEGQNVTLSCEQNLNHDAMYWYRQDPGQGLRLIYYSQIVNDFQKGDIAEGYSVSREKKESFPLTVTSAQKNPTAFYLCASSRTGGAFEKLFFGSGTQLSVL.

In its sample, this clone was seen once. The CDR3 coding sequence is TGCGCCAGCAGCCAGGGTCTCATCGGGACAGGGAACACCGGGGAGCTGTTTTTT. This encodes CASSQGLIGTGNTGELFF. The rearrangement uses TRBV4-3 and TRBJ2-2; 8 bases are shared with TRBD1. This CDR3 contains 18 residues. With V trimmed by 3 bases and J by 1 base, 10 bases remained unmatched. Germline V gene sequence: CDR1 LGHNA, CDR2 YSLEER.

The chain uses TRBV18 and TRBJ2-3, with D unclear. This CDR3 has 14 amino acids. Germline V gene lookup returns CDR1 KGHSH and CDR2 LQKENI. Trimming cost V 6 bases and J 8 bases, with 18 bases left between them. CDR3 DNA: TGTGCCAGCTCCCCTCCGGGCAGTCTCCCTACGCAGTATTTT. Translating gives CASSPPGSLPTQYF.